This record covers a single TCR beta chain. Its cognate antigen has yet to be identified. Base qualities are not at hand, and no much larger clone is one base apart. The immunoSEQ Assay, a bias-controlled multiplex PCR, was used to amplify TCRbeta CDR3 regions from genomic DNA. The paper's processing steps were these. Nucleated cell counts per sample were estimated from amplification of reference gene primers within the assay. To quantify the absolute abundance of each unique TCRbeta CDR3 rearrangement, sequence reads were collapsed and filtered. For each sample, productive Simpson clonality was calculated as the square root of Simpson's diversity index across productive rearrangements. What TCRdb holds here is the immuneACCESS table cut down to in-frame rearrangements. Part of the clones is not present; checked against another copy, under half of the missing clones reflect an unresolved V gene, and the others are unexplained. The V and J calls and the clone size are those of that table, but D and trimming were determined from the DNA. Within this sample are fewer than 350,000 clones, with approximately 91% of them counted one time only. About 2.1% of the sample is held by the ten biggest clonotypes.

In the prospective study, participants were roughly 18 to 95 years old, resided in about two dozen geographic areas of the United States, and were enrolled through a virtual design. To assign participants to cohorts, the prospective study relied on clinical history that participants themselves reported in a screening survey and a study questionnaire. In the prospective study, mobile phlebotomists collected whole blood, serum and a nasopharyngeal or oropharyngeal swab from each participant. Participants in the prospective study had the option to provide additional blood draws and questionnaires over a roughly 2-month period. Before DNA extraction, blood samples from the prospective study were shipped at room temperature or frozen. The trim is 7 bases for V and 3 bases for J, with a gap of 12 bases between the germline ends. The CDR3 has 14 amino acids, counting the end cysteine and phenylalanine. The retained sequence is limited to the CDR3, 42 bases, with the frame set at the first base. Via the germline V gene, CDR1 is SNHLY and CDR2 FYNNEI.

These data come from a study of blood T cell repertoires in COVID-19 (TCRdb year 2020). About the investigation overall: Collaborator samples came from the United States, Italy and Spain and covered acute and convalescent phases of COVID-19. Deeply sampled blood TCRbeta repertoires from subjects exposed to, actively infected with, or recovered from COVID-19 were included in the dataset. Where available, HLA class I and class II types were taken from metadata supplied by the sample provider and were not determined by assay-based typing. Samples were obtained from the ongoing ImmuneRACE study (first 160 participants) and from about 1,300 subjects provided by 6 global collaborators. The sample metadata nearly always contained a de-identified subject ID, COVID-19 status, age in years and sex. The material from the prospective study consisted of cDNA or gDNA derived from T cells, B-cell-depleted T cells, or PBMCs. A freely available public database, intended as a resource for researchers studying the immune response to SARS-CoV-2, is where the repertoires were released. Broad study findings and their caveats: The amount of clinical and demographic metadata varied by source and participant and was provided uncurated.

The TCR was taken from a woman aged 40-49 years with acute COVID-19. The V and J genes are TRBV2 and TRBJ2-2, with the D segment identity uncertain. Sequencing was carried out using PBMCs or T cells enriched from blood (not recorded which). The CDR3 here reads CASNYVSDTGELFF. The nucleotide sequence is TGTGCCAGCAATTATGTCTCCGACACCGGGGAGCTGTTTTTT.